These 26 T cell receptor beta chains were all obtained from the same sample, sequenced in a study of blood T cell repertoires in COVID-19. Sequenced by immunoSEQ multiplex PCR; TCRdb stores in-frame clones only, minus some. Among under 350,000 clones listed, 85% to 90% were seen once. Sequenced input: peripheral blood. The receptors derive from a man aged 40-50 years with acute or convalescent COVID-19.

The chain joins TRBV28 to TRBJ2-7; a possible D gene is TRBD1 (5 bases). The V gene's germline CDR1 is MDHEN and CDR2 SYDVKM. The germline V and J ends were trimmed by 4 bases and 2 bases, with 15 bases remaining between them. This CDR3 spans 15 amino acids. CDR3 coding DNA: TGTGCCAGCAGTTCAACAGGCATCCCTCCCTACGAGCAGTACTTC. Encoded protein: CASSSTGIPPYEQYF.

The CDR3, as DNA: TGTGCCACCAGTGATTCCCGACTAGCGGGGGGTTACAATGAGCAGTTCTTC. This gives the protein CATSDSRLAGGYNEQFF. The J gene is TRBJ2-1, the V gene TRBV24-1; 13 bases fit TRBD2. The CDR3 consists of 17 residues. V dropped 2 bases and J dropped 4; count of bases not matched to a gene: 4. Germline CDR1 is KGHDR and CDR2 is SFDVKD.

The chain couples TRBV24-1 to TRBJ1-2; D unresolved. CDR3 length equals 14 residues. Trimming cost V 2 bases and J 1 base, with 7 bases left between them. The V gene's germline CDR1 is KGHDR and CDR2 SFDVKD. CDR3 DNA sequence: TGTGCCACCAGTGATTGGGAGATTAACTATGGCTACACCTTC. Translated, it gives CATSDWEINYGYTF.

This chain uses TRBV9 with TRBJ2-1; 7 bases line up with TRBD1. The CDR3 is made up of 16 amino acids. CDR1 and CDR2 (germline): SGDLS, YYNGEE. Trimming cost V 0 bases and J 3 bases; bases outside gene matches: 6. The CDR3 loop is CASSVAPGTDYNEQFF. In nucleotides, the CDR3 is TGTGCCAGCAGCGTAGCTCCCGGGACAGACTACAATGAGCAGTTCTTC. Complete variable domain (other parts from reference TRBV9 and TRBJ2-1): DSGVTQTPKHLITATGQRVTLRCSPRSGDLSVYWYQQSLDQGLQFLIQYYNGEERAKGNILERFSAQQFPDLHSELNLSSLELGDSALYFCASSVAPGTDYNEQFFGPGTRLTVL.

The gene calls are TRBV5-1 and TRBJ2-5; D ambiguous. Trimming cost V 1 base and J 1 base, with 8 bases left between them. Germline CDR1 reads SGHRS; CDR2 reads YFSETQ. The CDR3 loop spans 14 amino acids. CDR3 in DNA: TGCGCCAGCAGCTTGCTACCTACCCAAGAGACCCAGTACTTC. Protein product: CASSLLPTQETQYF.

The CDR3 spells CASSLDRRGSISGNTIYF. The CDR3 region has the DNA TGCGCCAGCAGCTTGGATAGAAGGGGGTCCATCTCTGGAAACACCATATATTTT. The rearrangement uses TRBV5-1 and TRBJ1-3, with TRBD1 as a possible D gene (6 bases). Germline values: CDR1 SGHRS, CDR2 YFSETQ. Trimming stripped 0 bases from V and 0 bases from J, with 16 bases between. The CDR3 covers 18 residues.

The chain is built from TRBV5-5 and TRBJ1-1; the D gene is possibly TRBD1 (6 bases). The CDR3 has 14 residues. The germline V gene encodes CDR1 SGHKS and CDR2 YYEKEE (reference sequence). V lost 6 bases, J lost 3 bases, and 15 bases lay in between. The CDR3, as DNA: TGTGCCAGCACCTGGGGGGGGCTGGACACTGAAGCTTTCTTT. This codes for CASTWGGLDTEAFF.

The V gene is TRBV19, the J gene TRBJ1-2, with 8 nucleotides matching TRBD1. V shed 7 bases, J shed 3 bases, and the junction held 4 bases outside the gene matches. Per the germline V gene, CDR1 is LNHDA and CDR2 is SQIVND (reference sequence). The CDR3 sequence is 13 residues long. The CDR3 loop reads CASKDRVDYGYTF. The CDR3, as DNA: TGTGCCAGTAAGGACAGGGTCGACTATGGCTACACCTTC. Drawing the rest from reference TRBV19 and TRBJ1-2, the complete variable domain is DGGITQSPKYLFRKEGQNVTLSCEQNLNHDAMYWYRQDPGQGLRLIYYSQIVNDFQKGDIAEGYSVSREKKESFPLTVTSAQKNPTAFYLCASKDRVDYGYTFGSGTRLTVV.

V gene TRBV12-5 combines with J gene TRBJ2-2; TRBD1 might be the D (6 bases). CDR1 and CDR2 (germline): LGHNT, FRNRAP. CDR3 length: 15 residues. V lost 3 bases, J lost 3 bases, and 11 bases lay in between. CDR3 in amino acids: CASGLKTGYTGELFF. The CDR3, as DNA: TGTGCTAGTGGTTTAAAAACAGGGTACACCGGGGAGCTGTTTTTT.

The J gene is TRBJ1-2, the V gene TRBV2, with a possible D match to TRBD1 (6 bases). CDR1 is SNHLY, CDR2 FYNNEI, per germline. Trimming left V 5 bases short and J 6 bases short, with 13 bases between. The CDR3 spans 13 residues. The DNA for the CDR3 is TGTGCCAGCAGTCCTGGACAGTCCAATGGCTACACCTTC. This translates into CASSPGQSNGYTF.

The chain is built from TRBV5-6 and TRBJ1-2, with 11 bases fitting TRBD1. CDR1 is SGHDT and CDR2 is YYEEEE in the germline V gene. The CDR3 runs to 17 residues. The V gene end was trimmed by 4 bases and the J gene end by 5 bases; junction bases not matched to a gene: 13. This chain's CDR3 is CASSHYSDRGRRYGYTF. CDR3 sequence (DNA): TGTGCCAGCAGCCATTACTCGGACAGGGGGCGAAGGTATGGCTACACCTTC.

The rearrangement joins TRBV18 to TRBJ2-7; D is undetermined. From germline, CDR1 is KGHSH and CDR2 LQKENI. The V end was cut by 4 bases, the J end by 7 bases, with 8 bases between. This CDR3 comprises 11 residues. CDR3 coding DNA: TGTGCCAGCTCACTGTTGAGGGAGCAGTACTTC. Protein sequence: CASSLLREQYF.

The CDR3 nucleotides are TGTGCCACCAGCAGAGATTATCCTGAGGGCTCTGGAAACACCATATATTTT. Translated: CATSRDYPEGSGNTIYF. The chain links TRBV15 to TRBJ1-3; no reliable D call. Trimming stripped 0 bases from V and 0 bases from J, with 12 bases between. The CDR3 has 17 amino acids. In germline, CDR1 is LNHNV, CDR2 YYDKDF (reference sequence).

The rearrangement links TRBV19 to TRBJ1-2, with TRBD1 as a possible D gene (6 bases). This CDR3 comprises 13 residues. Germline V gene data show CDR1 as LNHDA and CDR2 as SQIVND (reference sequence). V dropped 3 bases and J dropped 7 bases, with 12 bases sitting between them. Written as DNA, the CDR3 is TGTGCCAGTAGTATGGGGCAGGGGCTTGGCTACACCTTC. It specifies CASSMGQGLGYTF. Full variable domain (remainder filled in from reference TRBV19 and TRBJ1-2): DGGITQSPKYLFRKEGQNVTLSCEQNLNHDAMYWYRQDPGQGLRLIYYSQIVNDFQKGDIAEGYSVSREKKESFPLTVTSAQKNPTAFYLCASSMGQGLGYTFGSGTRLTVV.

This chain links TRBV5-4 with TRBJ2-7; 12 nucleotides line up with TRBD1. The germline CDR1 and CDR2 sequences are SGHNT and YYREEE (reference sequence). Germline trimming cut 3 bases from V and 5 bases from J; bases unmatched to any gene: 6. The CDR3 covers 15 residues. The CDR3 loop reads CASSWGTGGVDEQYF. The CDR3 nucleotides read TGTGCCAGCAGCTGGGGGACAGGGGGCGTTGACGAGCAGTACTTC. Drawing the rest from reference TRBV5-4 and TRBJ2-7, the complete variable domain is ETGVTQSPTHLIKTRGQQVTLRCSSQSGHNTVSWYQQALGQGPQFIFQYYREEENGRGNFPPRFSGLQFPNYSSELNVNALELDDSALYLCASSWGTGGVDEQYFGPGTRLTVT.

The chain joins TRBV5-6 to TRBJ1-2; maybe TRBD1 (5 bases). Trimming took 4 bases from V and 2 from J, leaving 27 bases between them. This CDR3 spans 19 amino acids. Germline CDR1 reads SGHDT; CDR2 reads YYEEEE. CDR3 in amino acids: CASSPPGGIERGQNYGYTF. CDR3 nucleotide sequence: TGTGCCAGCAGCCCCCCGGGAGGTATCGAGAGGGGTCAGAACTATGGCTACACCTTC.

The V gene is TRBV7-8, the J gene TRBJ1-2; D is unclear. Trimming cost V 5 bases and J 8 bases, with 18 bases left between them. CDR3 size: 14 residues. Germline V CDR1 and CDR2: SGHVS, FQNEAQ. For the CDR3, the DNA is TGTGCCAGCAGCCAGCCAGGCCTCACAGAGGGCTACACCTTC. It yields the protein CASSQPGLTEGYTF.

The chain couples TRBV24-1 to TRBJ2-2; D may be TRBD1 (6 bases). The V gene lost 8 bases and the J gene lost 0 bases, with 12 bases spanning the gap. The CDR3 contains 15 residues. Germline V gene sequence: CDR1 KGHDR, CDR2 SFDVKD. The CDR3 coding sequence is TGTGCCACCATGGATGGGACAACGAACACCGGGGAGCTGTTTTTT. It specifies CATMDGTTNTGELFF.

This clone was counted a single time. The V call is TRBV7-2, the J call TRBJ1-6; TRBD1 matches at 7 bases. From germline, CDR1 is SGHTA and CDR2 FQGNSA. V was pared by 4 bases and J by 0 bases, with 3 bases of the junction left unmatched. This CDR3 region has 16 residues. CDR3 region: CASSSSGGSYNSPLHF. As DNA, the CDR3 is TGTGCCAGCAGCTCCTCAGGGGGCTCCTATAATTCACCCCTCCACTTT.

The chain joins TRBV30 to TRBJ1-2; D perhaps matches TRBD1 (5 bases). The CDR3 loop spans 15 amino acids. V lost 5 bases and J 1 base, leaving 17 bases between the germline ends. CDR1 is GTSNPN, CDR2 SVGIG, per germline (reference sequence). As DNA, the CDR3 is TGTGCCTGGGGCCCGCCCCGGGGGATTAACTATGGCTACACCTTC. Amino acid sequence: CAWGPPRGINYGYTF.

CDR3 sequence: CAISEGPGQGLYEQYF. The CDR3 DNA follows: TGTGCCATCAGTGAGGGCCCCGGGCAGGGACTCTACGAGCAGTACTTC. The chain links TRBV10-3 to TRBJ2-7, with D possibly TRBD2 on 6 matching bases. The germline V gene encodes CDR1 ENHRY and CDR2 SYGVKD. Trimming took 2 bases from V and 3 from J, leaving 17 bases between them. This CDR3 has 16 amino acids.

The V gene is TRBV21-1, the J gene TRBJ1-2. TRBV21-1 is reported as a pseudogene. This CDR3 contains 13 residues. CDR3 in amino acids: CASSLGGDSGYTF. CDR3 bases: TGTGCCAGCAGCCTCGGGGGGGATAGCGGCTACACCTTC.

The V gene is TRBV24-1, the J gene TRBJ2-1; D is uncertain. CDR3 size: 13 residues. Germline-derived CDR1 and CDR2 are KGHDR and SFDVKD. Deletions cut 0 bases from V and 9 bases from J, with 8 bases between. The CDR3 sequence is CATSDLLGGEQFF. The CDR3 nucleotides read TGTGCCACCAGTGATTTGCTAGGTGGTGAGCAGTTCTTC.

This chain links TRBV7-9 with TRBJ2-7; D may be TRBD1 (6 bases). V gave up 5 bases and J gave up 6 bases, with 32 bases separating them. Per the germline V gene, CDR1 is SEHNR and CDR2 is FQNEAQ (reference sequence). This CDR3 region has 19 residues. The DNA for the CDR3 is TGTGCCAGCAGCGACCCGAAGCGGCTTATCGGGACATCCCTCGGCGAGCAGTACTTC. Its translation is CASSDPKRLIGTSLGEQYF.

The chain uses TRBV6-5 and TRBJ1-1; D may be TRBD1 (5 bases). The CDR3 length is 15 residues. Trimming pared 4 bases from V and 7 bases from J, leaving 19 bases between. Germline values: CDR1 MNHEY, CDR2 SVGAGI. The CDR3 region is CASSFSRRGGIEAFF. As DNA, the CDR3 is TGTGCCAGCAGTTTCTCTAGGAGGGGAGGAATTGAAGCTTTCTTT.

This clone appeared once. This sequence joins TRBV7-9 and TRBJ2-3; no clear D gene. V shed 5 bases and J shed 4 bases, with 13 bases lying between them. Germline lookup yields CDR1 SEHNR and CDR2 FQNEAQ (reference sequence). The CDR3 consists of 14 residues. Written as DNA, the CDR3 is TGTGCCAGCAGCAACGACTGGAGCCCAGATACGCAGTATTTT. Its protein product is CASSNDWSPDTQYF. The variable domain in full, with the rest retrieved from reference TRBV7-9 and TRBJ2-3, is DTGVSQNPRHKITKRGQNVTFRCDPISEHNRLYWYRQTLGQGPEFLTYFQNEAQLEKSRLLSDRFSAERPKGSFSTLEIQRTEQGDSAMYLCASSNDWSPDTQYFGPGTRLTVL.